The 6 T cell receptor beta chains in this list originate from one sample, sequenced in a study of T cells in Graves' hyperthyroidism and ophthalmopathy. It was RNA transcripts that yielded the amplified TCR beta CDR3 regions. When the TCR CDR3 underwent first-round RT-PCR, the HTBI primer set was used. TCRdb analysed the multiplex PCR reads with MiXCR anew, one entry per CDR3 protein. The repertoire holds under 350,000 distinct CDR3 sequences, around 20% seen once, with 50% in the top ten. Sequenced material: blood. These receptors came from a woman aged 45-60 years with Graves' hyperthyroidism.

This chain connects TRBV20-1 to TRBJ1-3; 8 bases map to TRBD1. The germline V gene has CDR1 DFQATT and CDR2 SNEGSKA (reference sequence). The V gene end was trimmed by 4 bases and the J gene end by 1 base; junction bases not matched to a gene: 9. The CDR3 is 16 amino acids. The DNA for the CDR3 is TGCAGTGCTACCGGGACAGGTCAAATATCTGGAAACACCATATATTTT. Its protein is CSATGTGQISGNTIYF.

This clonotype was seen many times. The J gene is TRBJ1-1, the V gene TRBV29-1; TRBD1 aligns across 7 bases. Unmatched junction bases numbered 6, after V lost 6 bases and J lost 2 bases. CDR1 and CDR2 (germline): SQVTM, ANQGSEA. CDR3 size: 13 residues. The CDR3 sequence: CSVDRTLNTEAFF. The CDR3 region has the DNA TGCAGCGTGGACAGGACCCTTAACACTGAAGCTTTCTTT.

This sequence joins TRBV5-4 and TRBJ2-2; TRBD1 aligns across 8 bases. This CDR3 spans 16 amino acids. Germline CDR1 and CDR2: SGHNT and YYREEE (reference sequence). Losses at the gene ends were 4 bases for V and 0 bases for J; bases not matched to a gene: 5. Here the CDR3 reads CASSVGQATNTGELFF. In DNA form, the CDR3 reads TGTGCCAGCAGCGTGGGACAGGCCACGAACACCGGGGAGCTGTTTTTT.

Only a few counts were recorded for this clonotype. A junction end diverges from the germline sequence, so it may reflect a read error. The chain recombines TRBV29-1 with TRBJ2-1; possible D gene TRBD2, 6 bases. Per germline, CDR1 SQVTM and CDR2 ANQGSEA. This CDR3 region has 12 residues. The CDR3 spells CSVAGTRNGQFF. The CDR3 bases are TGCAGCGTGGCCGGGACTCGGAATGGGCAGTTCTTC.

This clonotype has only a few counts. The chain joins TRBV10-3 to TRBJ1-3, with D perhaps matching TRBD1 (6 bases). The CDR3 is 15 amino acids. Per the germline V gene, CDR1 is ENHRY and CDR2 is SYGVKD. V was clipped by 2 bases and J by 0 bases, with 8 bases between them. The CDR3, as DNA: TGTGCCATCAGTGAGGGACAGCTCTCTGGAAACACCATATATTTT. Protein: CAISEGQLSGNTIYF.

This clonotype was seen many times. The chain employs TRBV2 and TRBJ1-1; D is possibly TRBD1 (5 bases). Germline CDR1 and CDR2: SNHLY and FYNNEI. The CDR3 runs 13 residues. Deletions cut 7 bases from V and 5 bases from J, with 14 bases between. The CDR3 bases are TGTGCCAGCACATTTTCAGGGAGGACTGAAGCTTTCTTT. Its translation: CASTFSGRTEAFF. Filled out from reference TRBV2 and TRBJ1-1, the complete variable domain reads EPEVTQTPSHQVTQMGQEVILRCVPISNHLYFYWYRQILGQKVEFLVSFYNNEISEKSEIFDDQFSVERPDGSNFTLKIRSTKLEDSAMYFCASTFSGRTEAFFGQGTRLTVV.